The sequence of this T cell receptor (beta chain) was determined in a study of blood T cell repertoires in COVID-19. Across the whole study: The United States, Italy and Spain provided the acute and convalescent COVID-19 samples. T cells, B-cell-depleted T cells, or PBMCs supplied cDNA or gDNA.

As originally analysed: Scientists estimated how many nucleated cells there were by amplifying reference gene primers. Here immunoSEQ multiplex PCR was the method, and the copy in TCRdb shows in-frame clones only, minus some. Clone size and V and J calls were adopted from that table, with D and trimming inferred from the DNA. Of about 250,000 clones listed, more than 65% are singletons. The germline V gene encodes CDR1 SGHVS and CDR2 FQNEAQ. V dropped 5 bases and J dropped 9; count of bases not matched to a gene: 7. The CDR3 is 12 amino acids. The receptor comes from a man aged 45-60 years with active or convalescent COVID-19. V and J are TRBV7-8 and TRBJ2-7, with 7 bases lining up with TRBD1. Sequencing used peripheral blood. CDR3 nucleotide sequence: TGTGCCAGCAGCCGCGACAGGGCTGGGCAGTACTTC. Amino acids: CASSRDRAGQYF.